Below, 20 T cell receptor beta chains from the same sample are listed, as sequenced in a study of radiotherapy plus CTLA-4 blockade in lung cancer. Clones were sequenced by immunoSEQ multiplex PCR, and TCRdb holds only the in-frame ones, with some missing. Of some 60,000 clones listed, just over 75% are singletons. The input for sequencing was peripheral blood, taken from a patient treated with radiotherapy plus ipilimumab. The source of these receptors is a human donor with non-small cell lung cancer who had a partial response to radiotherapy plus ipilimumab.

The gene calls are TRBV5-1 and TRBJ2-1, with 10 bases fitting TRBD1. V gave up 0 bases and J gave up 12 bases; unmatched junction bases: 9. Germline V gene lookup returns CDR1 SGHRS and CDR2 YFSETQ. The CDR3 is 15 amino acids. The DNA of the CDR3 is TGCGCCAGCAGCTTGGGGACGGCCGGGACAGGGGCGCAGTTCTTC. This encodes CASSLGTAGTGAQFF. Together with reference TRBV5-1 and TRBJ2-1, the CDR3 gives the full variable domain: KAGVTQTPRYLIKTRGQQVTLSCSPISGHRSVSWYQQTPGQGLQFLFEYFSETQRNKGNFPGRFSGRQFSNSRSEMNVSTLELGDSALYLCASSLGTAGTGAQFFGPGTRLTVL.

The chain employs TRBV10-1 and TRBJ2-1, with TRBD1 identical over 9 bases. Germline values: CDR1 WNHNN, CDR2 SYGVQD (reference sequence). The CDR3 extends over 17 amino acids. V was pared by 8 bases and J by 2 bases, with 13 bases of the junction left unmatched. In DNA, the CDR3 is TGCGCCAGCGCGTCCCGGGACAGGGATATACCCTACAATGAGCAGTTCTTC. Its protein product is CASASRDRDIPYNEQFF.

V is TRBV5-1 and J is TRBJ1-1; D is ambiguous. Germline V lookup: CDR1 SGHRS, CDR2 YFSETQ. V was pared by 3 bases and J by 1 base, with 16 bases between. The CDR3 contains 16 residues. This CDR3 is CASSSGPSNWNTEAFF. The DNA for the CDR3 is TGCGCCAGCAGCTCTGGGCCTTCCAACTGGAACACTGAAGCTTTCTTT. Using reference TRBV5-1 and TRBJ1-1 for the parts outside the CDR3, the full variable domain is KAGVTQTPRYLIKTRGQQVTLSCSPISGHRSVSWYQQTPGQGLQFLFEYFSETQRNKGNFPGRFSGRQFSNSRSEMNVSTLELGDSALYLCASSSGPSNWNTEAFFGQGTRLTVV.

CDR3 amino acids: CASSTGQGSTDTQYF. The CDR3, as DNA: TGTGCCAGCAGTACAGGACAGGGTAGCACAGATACGCAGTATTTT. The V gene is TRBV28, the J gene TRBJ2-3; 8 bases align to TRBD1. CDR3 length: 15 residues. Germline V CDR1 and CDR2: MDHEN, SYDVKM. With 5 bases clipped from V and 0 bases from J, the junction kept 4 bases outside the gene matches.

This clone is judged large. The chain recombines TRBV5-6 with TRBJ1-6; D unresolved. Per germline, CDR1 SGHDT and CDR2 YYEEEE. This CDR3 spans 15 amino acids. V gave up 1 base and J gave up 5 bases, with 10 bases separating them. CDR3: CASSLSEADNSPLHF. CDR3 nucleotides: TGTGCCAGCAGCTTGAGCGAAGCAGATAATTCACCCCTCCACTTT.

The rearrangement joins TRBV11-2 to TRBJ2-2; 10 bases map to TRBD2. The CDR3 is 17 residues long. CDR1 is SGHAT and CDR2 is FQNNGV in the germline V gene. V shed 2 bases, J shed 7 bases, and the junction held 10 bases outside the gene matches. The CDR3 bases are TGTGCCAGCAGCTTAACTAGCGGGGCTACCTCCGTCGGGGAGCTGTTTTTT. Translation: CASSLTSGATSVGELFF.

The chain uses TRBV6-6 and TRBJ1-4, with 7 bases fitting TRBD1. V lost 8 bases and J lost 5; bases outside the gene matches: 8. The CDR3 extends over 14 amino acids. Germline assignment: CDR1 MNHNY and CDR2 SVGAGI (reference sequence). The CDR3 DNA is TGTGCCAGCTGGTCGACAGGGCAAAATGAAAAACTGTTTTTT. Protein product: CASWSTGQNEKLFF.

The gene calls are TRBV4-2 and TRBJ2-7, with 7 bases that match TRBD2. The junction had 2 bases not matched to a gene; V was cut back by 0 bases and J by 3 bases. CDR3 length equals 14 residues. Per germline, CDR1 LGHNA and CDR2 YNFKEQ. The DNA of the CDR3 is TGTGCCAGCAGCCAAGATGCGGGGGTCTACGAGCAGTACTTC. This translates into CASSQDAGVYEQYF.

The rearrangement joins TRBV28 to TRBJ2-7; D gene ambiguous. The germline CDR1 and CDR2 sequences are MDHEN and SYDVKM. The CDR3 length is 12 residues. The germline V and J ends were trimmed by 6 bases and 5 bases, with 11 bases remaining between them. CDR3 sequence (DNA): TGTGCCAGCAGCGACACGGCCGACGAGCAGTACTTC. It translates to CASSDTADEQYF.

This clone was found a few times. The chain uses TRBV5-1 and TRBJ1-2, with 7 bases aligning to TRBD1. The CDR3 contains 12 residues. CDR1 is SGHRS, CDR2 YFSETQ, per germline. Trimming took 4 bases from V and 6 from J; bases not matched to a gene: 3. This CDR3 reads CASSQGQNGYTF. In DNA form, the CDR3 reads TGCGCCAGCAGCCAGGGACAGAATGGCTACACCTTC.

This clone has a count of ten or more. The CDR3 protein is CASSQSGPEGEQYF. CDR3 bases: TGTGCCAGCAGTCAGAGCGGGCCCGAGGGGGAGCAGTACTTC. This chain uses TRBV27 with TRBJ2-7, with a weak D call TRBD2 (6 bases). Germline V gene data show CDR1 as MNHEY and CDR2 as SMNVEV (reference sequence). Trimming stripped 5 bases from V and 7 bases from J, with 18 bases between. The CDR3 runs 14 residues.

This clone was counted only a few times. The gene calls are TRBV18 and TRBJ2-7; 11 nucleotides match TRBD1. V shed 4 bases and J 3 bases; nucleotides not matched to a gene: 2. Germline CDR1 KGHSH, CDR2 LQKENI. The CDR3 is 14 residues long. As DNA, the CDR3 is TGTGCCAGCTCACGAGGGACAGGGGGCTACGAGCAGTACTTC. This gives the protein CASSRGTGGYEQYF.

This clone is classed as medium-sized (0.01 to 0.1%). The V and J genes are TRBV9 and TRBJ1-2; no definite D call. Germline V gene lookup returns CDR1 SGDLS and CDR2 YYNGEE. Between the trimmed V and J ends, which lost 5 bases and 4 bases, there was a span of 18 bases. The CDR3 has 15 residues. CDR3 amino acids: CASRAEDSRSYGYTF. The CDR3 DNA sequence: TGTGCCAGCAGAGCAGAGGACTCCCGGAGCTATGGCTACACCTTC.

In this sample, this clone turned up once. This chain uses TRBV5-1 with TRBJ2-3; TRBD2 matches 8 bases. Trimming took 0 bases from V and 0 from J; bases not matched to a gene: 6. CDR1 is SGHRS and CDR2 is YFSETQ in the germline V gene. This CDR3 contains 17 residues. The CDR3 spells CASSLGSRGGSTDTQYF. The CDR3 nucleotides are TGCGCCAGCAGCTTGGGCTCACGGGGGGGTAGCACAGATACGCAGTATTTT.

The rearrangement links TRBV7-9 to TRBJ1-4; possible D gene TRBD1, 6 bases. Trimming stripped 3 bases from V and 3 bases from J, with 11 bases between. The CDR3 extends over 15 amino acids. CDR1 is SEHNR, CDR2 FQNEAQ, per germline (reference sequence). As DNA, the CDR3 is TGTGCCAGCAGCTTCGTGGGGGCACCTAATGAAAAACTGTTTTTT. It is translated as CASSFVGAPNEKLFF.

The chain is built from TRBV6-1 and TRBJ1-1; the D is unclear. Germline V CDR1 and CDR2: MNHNS, SASEGT. The CDR3 sequence is 14 residues long. The V end lost 3 bases, the J end lost 1 base, and 9 bases lay between the germline ends. The DNA of the CDR3 is TGTGCCAGCAGTGAGTGGGCAGGGAACACTGAAGCTTTCTTT. The encoded protein is CASSEWAGNTEAFF.

This clone has only a few counts. V and J are TRBV5-1 and TRBJ2-1, with a possible D match to TRBD2 (6 bases). Trimming removed 4 bases at V and 2 bases at J, with 13 bases between. Germline assignment: CDR1 SGHRS and CDR2 YFSETQ. The CDR3 totals 15 residues. The CDR3: CASSRGGATYNEQFF. CDR3 coding DNA: TGCGCCAGCAGCCGCGGCGGGGCCACCTACAATGAGCAGTTCTTC.

The chain has TRBV5-1 and TRBJ2-3, with 10 bases that match TRBD2. The germline CDR1 and CDR2 sequences are SGHRS and YFSETQ. This CDR3 comprises 15 residues. J lost 3 bases, V lost 0 bases, and 1 base had no gene match. CDR3: CASSLGLAGTDTQYF. CDR3 bases: TGCGCCAGCAGCTTGGGACTAGCGGGTACAGATACGCAGTATTTT.

This chain uses TRBV7-3 with TRBJ2-1; weak D call: TRBD1 (6 bases). The CDR3 covers 16 residues. V was trimmed by 0 bases and J by 4 bases, leaving 13 bases between them. Germline V gives CDR1 SGHTA, CDR2 FQGTGA. This CDR3 reads CASSLTRDTHYNEQFF. CDR3 in DNA: TGTGCCAGCAGCTTAACCCGGGACACCCATTACAATGAGCAGTTCTTC.

The chain joins TRBV7-8 to TRBJ1-5; weak D call: TRBD1 (5 bases). The ends were cut back, 7 bases at V and 3 bases at J, with 16 bases in the middle. The CDR3 loop spans 15 amino acids. Germline V lookup: CDR1 SGHVS, CDR2 FQNEAQ. CDR3 sequence: CASNPRVGDNQPQHF. The CDR3 DNA follows: TGTGCCAGCAATCCCAGGGTAGGGGACAATCAGCCCCAGCATTTT.